The clone carrying this TCR beta chain was observed once. The data belong to a study of identical twins. V gave up 0 bases and J gave up 2 bases, with 9 bases separating them. Germline loops: CDR1 SGHDT, CDR2 YYEEEE. This CDR3 is 14 amino acids long. TCRdb fed the 5' RACE reads into MiXCR, producing one record per CDR3 protein. The sample includes 470,000 or so distinct CDR3 sequences, roughly 26% of them seen just once. The data were also submitted as part of a second study, on T cells expressing NK-cell markers.

The sample taken for sequencing was CD4+ T cells sorted from blood. The rearrangement links TRBV5-6 to TRBJ2-7; possibly TRBD2 for D (5 bases). This receptor was obtained from a woman aged 18 to 35 in good health. The CDR3 bases are TGTGCCAGCAGCTTGGCCCGGGGAACCTACGAGCAGTACTTC. Its protein product is CASSLARGTYEQYF.